This T cell receptor beta chain was observed in a study of blood T cell repertoires in COVID-19 (dated by TCRdb to 2018 to 2021). Regarding the research as a whole: Collaborator samples came from the United States, Italy and Spain and covered acute and convalescent phases of COVID-19. The material from the prospective study consisted of cDNA or gDNA derived from T cells, B-cell-depleted T cells, or PBMCs. Deeply sampled blood TCRbeta repertoires from subjects exposed to, actively infected with, or recovered from COVID-19 were included in the dataset. The repertoires were released in a freely available public database meant as a resource for research on the immune response to SARS-CoV-2. The samples were drawn from two sources: the first 160 participants of the ongoing ImmuneRACE study, and 1,254 subjects contributed by 6 global collaborators. A de-identified subject ID, COVID-19 status, age in years and sex were almost always included in the sample metadata. HLA class I and class II types, where available, came from metadata supplied by the sample provider rather than from assay-based typing. Study-wide findings and limitations: The amount of clinical and demographic metadata varied by source and participant and was provided uncurated.

TCRbeta CDR3 regions were amplified from genomic DNA by means of the immunoSEQ Assay, a bias-controlled multiplex PCR. On the study's bioinformatics: The number of nucleated cells in each sample was estimated by amplification of reference gene primers within the assay. Sequence reads were collapsed and filtered to measure the absolute abundance of every unique TCRbeta CDR3 rearrangement. For each sample, productive Simpson clonality was calculated as the square root of Simpson's diversity index over productive rearrangements. In its TCRdb copy, this immuneACCESS table keeps in-frame sequences only and misses some clones. Where compared with another copy, unresolved V genes explain less than half of these, and the others have no known cause. The DNA gave D and trimming, while V, J and clone size come from that table. This sample holds some 350,000 clones; 75% to 90% were observed only once. The ten largest make up roughly 6.3% of the sample.

To note about this clone: Its cognate antigen has yet to be identified. No clone much larger than this one lies a single base away; base qualities are absent.

Including cysteine and phenylalanine, the CDR3 has 14 amino acids. Only CDR3 DNA is held: 42 bases, read in frame from base 1. The germline V gene gives CDR1 as SGHRS and CDR2 as YFSETQ. At the junction V is shortened by 4 bases and J by 4 bases, with 14 bases in between. At one collaborating source in Seattle, patients were enrolled during active infection and were followed longitudinally through the course of disease. Whole blood was collected in K2EDTA tubes by collaborating institutions according to the institutions' own protocols. For TCRbeta analysis, collaborator samples were shipped as frozen whole blood, as isolated PBMCs, or as DNA extracted from either sample type.

Recombination linked TRBV5-1 to TRBJ1-1, with no confidently assigned D gene. Sequenced: peripheral blood. The TCR comes from a woman aged 45-65 years with COVID-19, enrolled during active disease. The CDR3 reads CASSTEGWGTEAFF. In nucleotide form, the sequence is TGCGCCAGCAGCACGGAGGGATGGGGCACTGAAGCTTTCTTT.